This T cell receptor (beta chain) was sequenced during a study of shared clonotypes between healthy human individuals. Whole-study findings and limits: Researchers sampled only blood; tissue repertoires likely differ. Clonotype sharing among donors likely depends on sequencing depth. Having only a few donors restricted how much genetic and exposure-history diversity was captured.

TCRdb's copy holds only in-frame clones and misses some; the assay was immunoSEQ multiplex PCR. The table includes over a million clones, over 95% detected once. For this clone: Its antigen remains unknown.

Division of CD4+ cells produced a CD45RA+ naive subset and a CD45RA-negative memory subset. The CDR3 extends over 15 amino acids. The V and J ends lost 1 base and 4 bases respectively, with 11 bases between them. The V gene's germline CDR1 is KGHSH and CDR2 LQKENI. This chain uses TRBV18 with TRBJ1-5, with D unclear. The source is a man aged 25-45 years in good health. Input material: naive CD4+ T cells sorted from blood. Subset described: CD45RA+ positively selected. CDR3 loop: CASSPRVDGNQPQHF. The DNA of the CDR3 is TGTGCCAGCTCACCACGGGTGGACGGTAATCAGCCCCAGCATTTT. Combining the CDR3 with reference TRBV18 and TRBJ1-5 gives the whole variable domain NAGVMQNPRHLVRRRGQEARLRCSPMKGHSHVYWYRQLPEEGLKFMVYLQKENIIDESGMPKERFSAEFPKEGPSILRIQQVVRGDSAAYFCASSPRVDGNQPQHFGDGTRLSIL.